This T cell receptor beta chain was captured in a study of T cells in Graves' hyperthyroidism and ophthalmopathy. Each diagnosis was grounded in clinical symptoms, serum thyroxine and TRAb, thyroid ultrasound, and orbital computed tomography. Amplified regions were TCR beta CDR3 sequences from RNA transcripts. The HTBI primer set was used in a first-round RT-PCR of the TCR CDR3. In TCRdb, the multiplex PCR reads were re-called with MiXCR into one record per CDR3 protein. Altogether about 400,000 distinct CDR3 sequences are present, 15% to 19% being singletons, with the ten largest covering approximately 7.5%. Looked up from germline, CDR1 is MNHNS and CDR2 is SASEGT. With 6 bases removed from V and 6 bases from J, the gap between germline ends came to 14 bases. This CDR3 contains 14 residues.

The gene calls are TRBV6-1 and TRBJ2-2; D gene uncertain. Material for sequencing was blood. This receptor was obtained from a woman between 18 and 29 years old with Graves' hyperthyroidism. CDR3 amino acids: CASRTLDLAGELFF. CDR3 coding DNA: TGTGCCAGCAGAACCCTTGACCTGGCCGGGGAGCTGTTTTTT.